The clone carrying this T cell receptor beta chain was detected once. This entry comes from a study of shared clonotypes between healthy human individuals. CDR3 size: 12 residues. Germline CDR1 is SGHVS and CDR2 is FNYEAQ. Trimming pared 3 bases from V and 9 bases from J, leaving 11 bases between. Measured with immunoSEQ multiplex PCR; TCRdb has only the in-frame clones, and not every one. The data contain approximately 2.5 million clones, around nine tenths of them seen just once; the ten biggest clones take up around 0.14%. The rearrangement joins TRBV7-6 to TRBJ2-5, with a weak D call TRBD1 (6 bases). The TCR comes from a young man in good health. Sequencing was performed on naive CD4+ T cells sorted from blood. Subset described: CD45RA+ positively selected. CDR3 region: CASSLGAMAQYF. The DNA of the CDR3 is TGTGCCAGCAGCTTGGGGGCGATGGCCCAGTACTTC.